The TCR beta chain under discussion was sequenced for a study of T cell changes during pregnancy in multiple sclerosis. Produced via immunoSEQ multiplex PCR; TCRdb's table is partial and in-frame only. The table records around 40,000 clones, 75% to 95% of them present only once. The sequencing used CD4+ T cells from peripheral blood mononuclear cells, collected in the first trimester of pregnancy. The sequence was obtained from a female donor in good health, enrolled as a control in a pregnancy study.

This CDR3 reads CASSLRDRDTDTQYF. CDR3 nucleotide sequence: TGTGCCAGCTCACTTCGGGACAGAGACACAGATACGCAGTATTTT. The chain joins TRBV18 to TRBJ2-3; 7 bases match TRBD1. The length of the CDR3 is 15 residues. Germline V gene lookup returns CDR1 KGHSH and CDR2 LQKENI. J gave up 2 bases and V 4 bases, and 6 bases lay outside the gene matches.